The entry below describes one T cell receptor beta chain. Its cognate antigen is unknown. The entry originates in a study of cytomegalovirus exposure and HLA in healthy donors. General study points: For cytomegalovirus status, the classifier reportedly gave diagnoses with high specificity and sensitivity. 150 to 200 TCR beta chains were listed as cytomegalovirus-associated.

Germline CDR1 reads SGHTA; CDR2 reads FQGTGA. Trimming cost V 2 bases and J 7 bases; bases outside gene matches: 9. The CDR3 is 16 residues long. Data came from immunoSEQ multiplex PCR; TCRdb stores just in-frame clones and leaves some out. Among 250,000 or so clones listed, about 90% were seen once. The V gene is TRBV7-3, the J gene TRBJ2-1, with TRBD2 matching over 9 bases. The receptor was isolated from a woman aged 18-29 years in good health and CMV-seronegative. The sample consisted of PBMCs. DNA of the CDR3: TGTGCCAGCAGCTTATATGGCGGGGGGGCCGTGAATGAGCAGTTCTTC. This sequence encodes CASSLYGGGAVNEQFF. Complete variable domain (other parts from reference TRBV7-3 and TRBJ2-1): GAGVSQTPSNKVTEKGKYVELRCDPISGHTALYWYRQSLGQGPEFLIYFQGTGAADDSGLPNDRFFAVRPEGSVSTLKIQRTERGDSAVYLCASSLYGGGAVNEQFFGPGTRLTVL.